The present entry profiles one T cell receptor (beta chain) with its context. Only in-frame clones appear in the TCRdb table, and some are missing; sequencing was by immunoSEQ multiplex PCR. The data contain 220,000 or so clones, 90% of them singletons. This entry comes from a study of blood T cell repertoires in COVID-19. CDR1 is SGHRS, CDR2 YFSETQ, per germline. This CDR3 region has 15 residues. The junction had 10 bases not matched to a gene; V was cut back by 4 bases and J by 4 bases. Across about two dozen US areas, participants ranged in age from roughly 18 to 89 years. A COVID-19 case had been met by exposed participants during the 2 weeks before study entry.

The chain combines TRBV5-1 with TRBJ1-1, with 7 positions matching TRBD1. Material: PBMCs or T cells enriched from blood (not recorded which). This TCR was sampled from a man in his thirties or forties who had been exposed to COVID-19. This chain's CDR3 is CASSPTGTATTEAFF. In nucleotides, the CDR3 is TGCGCCAGCAGCCCAACCGGGACAGCGACCACTGAAGCTTTCTTT. Using reference TRBV5-1 and TRBJ1-1 for the parts outside the CDR3, the full variable domain is KAGVTQTPRYLIKTRGQQVTLSCSPISGHRSVSWYQQTPGQGLQFLFEYFSETQRNKGNFPGRFSGRQFSNSRSEMNVSTLELGDSALYLCASSPTGTATTEAFFGQGTRLTVV.